Following are 10 T cell receptor beta chains from one sample sequenced in a study of T cell responses to AZD1222 COVID-19 vaccine. The table came from immunoSEQ multiplex PCR; TCRdb's copy has only in-frame clones and leaves some out. The data contain some 120,000 clones, about 80% of them seen just once; the ten biggest clones take up under 10%. This material consisted of peripheral blood, taken on day 0 of AZD1222 vaccination. These receptor sequences come from an adult in good health.

The rearrangement uses TRBV5-4 and TRBJ1-4, with 10 positions matching TRBD1. Germline lookup yields CDR1 SGHNT and CDR2 YYREEE (reference sequence). Trimming took 4 bases from V and 5 from J; bases not matched to a gene: 8. CDR3 length equals 16 residues. The CDR3 DNA reads TGTGCCAGCAGCCCACCACCGGGACAGGGGAATGAAAAACTGTTTTTT. Residues: CASSPPPGQGNEKLFF.

This chain uses TRBV3-1 (or the pseudogene TRBV3-2) with TRBJ2-7, with D tentatively TRBD1 (5 bases). The CDR3 is 14 residues long. Germline CDR1 LGHDT, CDR2 YNNKEL (reference sequence). With 2 bases removed from V and 3 bases from J, the gap between germline ends came to 11 bases. CDR3 in DNA: TGTGCCAGCAGCCAACCGGACACGTACTACGAGCAGTACTTC. As protein: CASSQPDTYYEQYF.

This clone showed up just once. The CDR3 DNA is TGTGCCAGCATCTCTCTTTTAACAGGGGAGGGCAATCAGCCCCAGCATTTT. The encoded protein is CASISLLTGEGNQPQHF. This sequence joins TRBV28 and TRBJ1-5; 7 bases align to TRBD1. V was pared by 7 bases and J by 2 bases, with 14 bases of the junction left unmatched. This CDR3 spans 17 amino acids. The germline V gene encodes CDR1 MDHEN and CDR2 SYDVKM.

The chain links TRBV27 to TRBJ1-1, with D perhaps TRBD1 (6 bases). CDR1 is MNHEY and CDR2 is SMNVEV in the germline V gene (reference sequence). V shed 5 bases and J shed 11 bases, with 24 bases lying between them. The CDR3 loop spans 15 amino acids. CDR3 in DNA: TGTGCCAGCAGTGCAACCGGGACACAACCAAAGGGGGCTTTCTTT. This translates into CASSATGTQPKGAFF.

The chain links TRBV27 to TRBJ2-3, with D hard to call. The CDR3 runs 17 residues. V was trimmed by 3 bases and J by 0 bases, leaving 16 bases between them. Germline V gives CDR1 MNHEY, CDR2 SMNVEV (reference sequence). CDR3 nucleotide sequence: TGTGCCAGCAGTTTCGGACGGAACGCCCTTAGCACAGATACGCAGTATTTT. Translation: CASSFGRNALSTDTQYF.

The chain combines TRBV10-3 with TRBJ2-1; TRBD2 agrees at 9 bases. The CDR3 spans 17 residues. Germline assignment: CDR1 ENHRY and CDR2 SYGVKD. Trimming removed 3 bases from V and 4 bases from J; junction bases left unmatched: 10. CDR3 loop: CAISDPAISGGYNEQFF. The DNA for the CDR3 is TGTGCCATCAGTGACCCAGCTATTAGCGGGGGTTACAATGAGCAGTTCTTC.

This chain joins TRBV28 and TRBJ1-4; D is perhaps TRBD1 (6 bases). Trimming stripped 4 bases from V and 4 bases from J, with 16 bases between. Per the germline V gene, CDR1 is MDHEN and CDR2 is SYDVKM. CDR3 length equals 16 residues. CDR3 in amino acids: CASSSTTGRYNEKLFF. DNA of the CDR3: TGTGCCAGCAGTTCTACTACAGGGCGCTATAATGAAAAACTGTTTTTT.

The chain uses TRBV6-5 and TRBJ1-1; D ambiguous. Looked up from germline, CDR1 is MNHEY and CDR2 is SVGAGI. With 7 bases removed from V and 7 bases from J, the gap between germline ends came to 10 bases. The CDR3 length is 11 residues. Here the CDR3 reads CASKEGDEAFF. In DNA form, the CDR3 reads TGTGCCAGCAAAGAGGGAGATGAAGCTTTCTTT.

This chain uses TRBV10-3 with TRBJ2-7; 8 bases agree with TRBD1. The CDR3 loop spans 14 amino acids. V shed 4 bases and J 3 bases; nucleotides not matched to a gene: 5. In germline, CDR1 is ENHRY, CDR2 SYGVKD. CDR3 sequence: CAISGTGLGYEQYF. The CDR3 DNA follows: TGTGCCATCAGTGGGACAGGGTTAGGCTACGAGCAGTACTTC.

This clone showed up just once. This chain connects TRBV20-1 to TRBJ2-4, with no clear D. V was clipped by 3 bases and J by 10 bases, with 16 bases between them. Germline values: CDR1 DFQATT, CDR2 SNEGSKA (reference sequence). There are 13 residues in the CDR3. The CDR3 sequence: CSASQTRNGIQYF. Written as DNA, the CDR3 is TGCAGTGCTAGTCAGACTCGCAACGGGATTCAGTACTTC.